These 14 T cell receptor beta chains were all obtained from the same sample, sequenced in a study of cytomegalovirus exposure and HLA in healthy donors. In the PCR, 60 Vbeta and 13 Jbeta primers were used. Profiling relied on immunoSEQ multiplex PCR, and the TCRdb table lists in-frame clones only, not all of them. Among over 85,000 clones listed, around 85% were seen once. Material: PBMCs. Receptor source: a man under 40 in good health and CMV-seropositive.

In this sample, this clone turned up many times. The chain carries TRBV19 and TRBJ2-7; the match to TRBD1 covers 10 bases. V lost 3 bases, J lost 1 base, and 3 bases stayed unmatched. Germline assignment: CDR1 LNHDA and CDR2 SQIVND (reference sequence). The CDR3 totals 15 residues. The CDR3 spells CASSIWTGGSYEQYF. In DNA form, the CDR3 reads TGTGCCAGTAGTATCTGGACAGGGGGATCCTACGAGCAGTACTTC.

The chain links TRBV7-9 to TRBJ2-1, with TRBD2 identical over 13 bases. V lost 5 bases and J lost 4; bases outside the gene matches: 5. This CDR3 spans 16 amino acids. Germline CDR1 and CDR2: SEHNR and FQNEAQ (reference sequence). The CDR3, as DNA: TGTGCCAGCAGCGACACTAGCGGGGGGGCTTACAATGAGCAGTTCTTC. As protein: CASSDTSGGAYNEQFF.

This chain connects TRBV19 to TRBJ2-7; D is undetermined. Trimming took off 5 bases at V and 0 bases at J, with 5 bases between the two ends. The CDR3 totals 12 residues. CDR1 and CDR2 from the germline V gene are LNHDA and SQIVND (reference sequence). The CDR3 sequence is CASSRSSYEQYF. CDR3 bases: TGTGCCAGTAGTCGCAGCTCCTACGAGCAGTACTTC.

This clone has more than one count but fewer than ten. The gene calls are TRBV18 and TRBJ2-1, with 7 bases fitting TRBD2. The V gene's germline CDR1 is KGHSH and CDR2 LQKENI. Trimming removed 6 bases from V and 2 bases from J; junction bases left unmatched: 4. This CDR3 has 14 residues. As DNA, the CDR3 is TGTGCCAGCTCTTCTAGCGGCACCTACAATGAGCAGTTCTTC. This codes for CASSSSGTYNEQFF.

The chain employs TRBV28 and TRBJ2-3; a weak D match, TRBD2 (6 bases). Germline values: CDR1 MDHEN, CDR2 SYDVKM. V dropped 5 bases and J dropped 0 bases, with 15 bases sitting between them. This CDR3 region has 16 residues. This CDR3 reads CASSSLVGGSTDTQYF. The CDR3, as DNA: TGTGCCAGCAGTAGTCTAGTTGGGGGGAGCACAGATACGCAGTATTTT.

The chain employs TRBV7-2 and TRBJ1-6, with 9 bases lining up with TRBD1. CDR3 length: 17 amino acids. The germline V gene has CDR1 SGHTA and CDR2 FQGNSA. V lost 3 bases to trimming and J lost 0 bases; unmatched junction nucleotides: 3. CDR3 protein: CASSFGTGSSYNSPLHF. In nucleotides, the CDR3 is TGTGCCAGCAGCTTCGGGACAGGGAGCTCCTATAATTCACCCCTCCACTTT.

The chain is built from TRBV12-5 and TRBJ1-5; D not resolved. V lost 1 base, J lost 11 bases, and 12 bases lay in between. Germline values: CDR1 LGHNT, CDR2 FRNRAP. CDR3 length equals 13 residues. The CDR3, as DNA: TGTGCTAGTGGTTTGGGGGCTGACGGAACCCAGCATTTT. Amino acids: CASGLGADGTQHF. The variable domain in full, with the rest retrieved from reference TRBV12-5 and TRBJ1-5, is DARVTQTPRHKVTEMGQEVTMRCQPILGHNTVFWYRQTMMQGLELLAYFRNRAPLDDSGMPKDRFSAEMPDATLATLKIQPSEPRDSAVYFCASGLGADGTQHFGDGTRLSIL.

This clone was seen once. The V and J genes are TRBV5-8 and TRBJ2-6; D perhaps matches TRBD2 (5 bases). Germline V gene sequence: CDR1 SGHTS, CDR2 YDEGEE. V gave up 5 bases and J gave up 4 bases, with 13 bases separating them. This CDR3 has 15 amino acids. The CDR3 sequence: CASSKAVEGANVLTF. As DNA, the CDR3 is TGTGCCAGCAGTAAAGCGGTGGAAGGGGCCAACGTCCTGACTTTC.

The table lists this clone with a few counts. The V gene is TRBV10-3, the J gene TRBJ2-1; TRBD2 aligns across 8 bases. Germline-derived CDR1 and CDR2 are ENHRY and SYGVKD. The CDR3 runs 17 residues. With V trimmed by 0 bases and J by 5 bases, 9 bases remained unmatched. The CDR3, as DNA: TGTGCCATCAGTGAGTCGACTCGAGCGGGGGTCCACAATGAGCAGTTCTTC. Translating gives CAISESTRAGVHNEQFF.

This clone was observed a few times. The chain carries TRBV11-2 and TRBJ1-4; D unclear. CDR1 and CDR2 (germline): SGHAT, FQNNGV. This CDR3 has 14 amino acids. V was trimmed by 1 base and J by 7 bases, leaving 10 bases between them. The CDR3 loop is CASSLGQRSEKLFF. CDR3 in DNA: TGTGCCAGCAGCTTAGGGCAGCGGAGTGAAAAACTGTTTTTT. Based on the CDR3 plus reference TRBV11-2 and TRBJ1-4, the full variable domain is EAGVAQSPRYKIIEKRQSVAFWCNPISGHATLYWYQQILGQGPKLLIQFQNNGVVDDSQLPKDRFSAERLKGVDSTLKIQPAKLEDSAVYLCASSLGQRSEKLFFGSGTQLSVL.

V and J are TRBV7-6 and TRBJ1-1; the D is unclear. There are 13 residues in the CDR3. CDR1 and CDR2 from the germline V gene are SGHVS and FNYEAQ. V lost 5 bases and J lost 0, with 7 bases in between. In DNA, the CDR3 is TGTGCCAGCAGCAAACAGATGAACACTGAAGCTTTCTTT. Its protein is CASSKQMNTEAFF.

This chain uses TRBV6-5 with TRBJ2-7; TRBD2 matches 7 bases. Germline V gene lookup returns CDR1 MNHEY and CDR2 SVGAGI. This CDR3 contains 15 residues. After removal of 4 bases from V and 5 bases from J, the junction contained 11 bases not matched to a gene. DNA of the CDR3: TGTGCCAGCAGTTCGGAGGGGCGGGGGTCGGACGAGCAGTACTTC. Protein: CASSSEGRGSDEQYF.

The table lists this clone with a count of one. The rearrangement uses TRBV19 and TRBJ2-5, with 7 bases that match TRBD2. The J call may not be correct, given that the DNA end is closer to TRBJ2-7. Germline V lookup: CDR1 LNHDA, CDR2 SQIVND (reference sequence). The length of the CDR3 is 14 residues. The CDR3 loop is CASSLGGGSYEQYF. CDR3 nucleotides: TGTGCCAGTAGTTTGGGGGGGGGATCCTACGAGCAGTACTTC.

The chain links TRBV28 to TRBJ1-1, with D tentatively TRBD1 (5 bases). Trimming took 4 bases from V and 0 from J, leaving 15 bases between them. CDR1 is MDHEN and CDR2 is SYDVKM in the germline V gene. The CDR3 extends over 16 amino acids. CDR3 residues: CASSSDPRDLNTEAFF. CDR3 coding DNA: TGTGCCAGCAGTTCCGACCCCAGGGACTTGAACACTGAAGCTTTCTTT.